This T cell receptor beta chain was obtained from a study of blood T cells in healthy people across ages. Study at large: About one barcoded beta molecule per two T cells was the capture yield of template switching.

A J-beta primer mix and a sample-barcoded 5' primer were used in a second PCR of roughly 7 to 12 cycles. CDR3-containing paired-end reads numbered at least 2.5 million in each sample. TCRdb independently ran MiXCR on the 5' RACE reads; one entry per CDR3 protein. The sample contains fewer than 950,000 distinct CDR3 sequences, 40% to 65% of which appear only once. Trimming left V 5 bases short and J 7 bases short, with 21 bases between. The CDR3 spans 15 residues. Per the germline V gene, CDR1 is MNHNY and CDR2 is SVGAGI (reference sequence). The chain uses TRBV6-6 and TRBJ2-7, with a tentative D call TRBD2 (5 bases). What was sequenced was blood. The sequence was collected from a man older than 75 in good health. Here the CDR3 reads CASSKVSSGSDEQYF. DNA of the CDR3: TGTGCCAGCAGTAAAGTTTCCAGCGGCTCAGATGAGCAGTACTTC.